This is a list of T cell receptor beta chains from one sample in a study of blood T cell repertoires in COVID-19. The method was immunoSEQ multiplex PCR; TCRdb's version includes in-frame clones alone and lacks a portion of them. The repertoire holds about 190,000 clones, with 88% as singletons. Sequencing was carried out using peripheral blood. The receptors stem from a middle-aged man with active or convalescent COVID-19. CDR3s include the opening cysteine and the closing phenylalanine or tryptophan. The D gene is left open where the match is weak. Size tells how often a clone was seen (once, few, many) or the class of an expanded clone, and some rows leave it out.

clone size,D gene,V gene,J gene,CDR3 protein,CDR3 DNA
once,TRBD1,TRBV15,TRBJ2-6,CATSRGTGVGANVLTF,TGTGCCACCAGCAGAGGAACAGGGGTCGGGGCCAACGTCCTGACTTTC
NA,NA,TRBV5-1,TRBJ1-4,CASSMGSGGGGEKLFF,TGCGCCAGCAGCATGGGCTCCGGGGGAGGAGGTGAAAAACTGTTTTTT
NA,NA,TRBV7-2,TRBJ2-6,CASSLLGGSSGANVLTF,TGTGCCAGCAGCTTATTAGGGGGTAGCTCTGGGGCCAACGTCCTGACTTTC
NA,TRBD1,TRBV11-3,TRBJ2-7,CASSNGDRVYEQYF,TGTGCCAGCAGCAATGGGGACAGGGTCTACGAGCAGTACTTC
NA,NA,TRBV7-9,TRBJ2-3,CASSSPLGTDTQYF,TGTGCCAGCAGCAGCCCGCTCGGCACAGATACGCAGTATTTT
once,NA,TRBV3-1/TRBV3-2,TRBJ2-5,CASSPWTHEETQYF,TGTGCCAGCAGCCCTTGGACACACGAAGAGACCCAGTACTTC
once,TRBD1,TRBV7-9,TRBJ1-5,CASSPGQEGNQPQHF,TGTGCCAGCAGCCCGGGACAGGAGGGCAATCAGCCCCAGCATTTT
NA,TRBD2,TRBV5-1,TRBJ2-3,CASSLALAGFGADTQYF,TGCGCCAGCAGCTTGGCGCTAGCGGGATTTGGGGCAGATACGCAGTATTTT
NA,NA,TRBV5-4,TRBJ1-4,CASTSGIANEKLFF,TGTGCCAGCACCTCGGGAATAGCTAATGAAAAACTGTTTTTT
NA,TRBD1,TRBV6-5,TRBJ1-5,CASRQGGYSNQPQHF,TGTGCCAGTAGACAGGGGGGCTATAGCAATCAGCCCCAGCATTTT
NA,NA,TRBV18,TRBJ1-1,CASSGQGLNTEAFF,TGTGCCAGCTCAGGGCAGGGTCTGAACACTGAAGCTTTCTTT
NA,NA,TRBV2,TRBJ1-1,CASRAEMNTEAFF,TGTGCCAGCAGAGCCGAAATGAACACTGAAGCTTTCTTT
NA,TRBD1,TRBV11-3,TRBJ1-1,CASSPTSGDSAYTEAFF,TGTGCCAGCAGCCCGACGTCCGGGGACAGCGCATACACTGAAGCTTTCTTT
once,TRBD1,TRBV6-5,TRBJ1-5,CATRQGSQPQHF,TGTGCCACCCGACAGGGGAGTCAGCCCCAGCATTTT
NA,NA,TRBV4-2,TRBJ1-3,CASSQEGGSGNTIYF,TGTGCCAGCAGCCAAGAGGGAGGTTCTGGAAACACCATATATTTT
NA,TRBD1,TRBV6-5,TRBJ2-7,CASSYWTGPTYEQYF,TGTGCCAGCAGTTACTGGACAGGACCTACCTACGAGCAGTACTTC
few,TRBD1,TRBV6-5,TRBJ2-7,CASSGDSYEQYF,TGTGCCAGCAGCGGGGACAGCTACGAGCAGTACTTC
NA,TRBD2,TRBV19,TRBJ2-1,CASSILAVDEQFF,TGTGCCAGTAGTATACTAGCGGTTGATGAGCAGTTCTTC
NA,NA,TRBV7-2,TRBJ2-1,CASSFQINEQFF,TGTGCCAGCAGCTTTCAGATCAATGAGCAGTTCTTC
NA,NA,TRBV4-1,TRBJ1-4,CASSPGLFGEKLFF,TGCGCCAGCAGCCCAGGCCTTTTCGGTGAAAAACTGTTTTTT
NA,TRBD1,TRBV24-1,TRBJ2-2,CATSDPGQGNGELFF,TGTGCCACCAGTGACCCGGGACAGGGGAACGGGGAGCTGTTTTTT
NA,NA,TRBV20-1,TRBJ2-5,CSALNGGTQYF,TGCAGTGCTCTCAACGGGGGGACCCAGTACTTC
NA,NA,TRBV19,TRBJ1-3,CASRKTDISGNTIYF,TGTGCCAGTAGAAAAACGGACATTTCAGGAAACACCATATATTTT
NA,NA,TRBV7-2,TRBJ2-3,CASSPQGMWQYF,TGTGCCAGCAGCCCACAGGGAATGTGGCAGTATTTT
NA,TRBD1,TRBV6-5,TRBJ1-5,CASSYRTGDQPQHF,TGTGCCAGCAGTTACAGGACAGGCGACCAGCCCCAGCATTTT
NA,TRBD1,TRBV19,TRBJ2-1,CASSIVPGQGEHNEQFF,TGTGCCAGTAGTATAGTCCCGGGACAGGGGGAACACAATGAGCAGTTCTTC
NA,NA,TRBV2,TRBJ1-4,CASSDGSRGTGGNEKLFF,TGTGCCAGCAGTGATGGCTCACGGGGGACCGGAGGAAATGAAAAACTGTTTTTT
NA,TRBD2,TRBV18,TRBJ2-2,CASSPPTSGTTGELFF,TGTGCCAGCTCACCACCCACTAGCGGAACTACCGGGGAGCTGTTTTTT
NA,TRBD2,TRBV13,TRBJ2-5,CASSLFSGGETQYF,TGTGCCAGCAGCTTATTTAGCGGGGGTGAGACCCAGTACTTC
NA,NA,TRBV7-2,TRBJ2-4,CASSAATARKNIQYF,TGTGCCAGCAGCGCAGCGACAGCTCGCAAAAACATTCAGTACTTC
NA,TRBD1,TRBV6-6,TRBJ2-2,CASSRPLGQGGSGELFF,TGTGCCAGCAGTCGCCCGCTGGGACAGGGAGGGTCCGGGGAGCTGTTTTTT
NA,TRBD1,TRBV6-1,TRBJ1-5,CASSDWTGGNQPQHF,TGTGCCAGCAGTGATTGGACAGGTGGCAATCAGCCCCAGCATTTT
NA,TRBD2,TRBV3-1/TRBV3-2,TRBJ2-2,CASSQPGLANTGELFF,TGTGCCAGCAGCCAGCCCGGACTAGCGAACACCGGGGAGCTGTTTTTT
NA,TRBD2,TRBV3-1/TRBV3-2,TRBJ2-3,CASSQPAGGRGDTQYF,TGTGCCAGCAGCCAGCCCGCGGGGGGCCGTGGGGATACGCAGTATTTT
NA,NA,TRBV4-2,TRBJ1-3,CASSQELAGHTSGNTIYF,TGTGCCAGCAGCCAAGAGTTGGCAGGACATACCTCTGGAAACACCATATATTTT
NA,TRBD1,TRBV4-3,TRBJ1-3,CASSLGQVSGNTIYF,TGCGCCAGCAGCCTAGGACAGGTCTCTGGAAACACCATATATTTT
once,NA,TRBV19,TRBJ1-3,CASSIVNIPGNTIYF,TGTGCCAGTAGTATAGTTAACATACCAGGAAACACCATATATTTT
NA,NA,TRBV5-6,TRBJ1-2,CASSLGSSYTF,TGTGCCAGCAGCTTGGGTAGTAGCTACACCTTC
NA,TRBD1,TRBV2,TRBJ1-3,CASSPQGLNTIYF,TGTGCCAGCAGTCCACAGGGGTTGAACACCATATATTTT
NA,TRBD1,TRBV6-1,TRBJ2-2,CASSEDRLGTGFSWELFF,TGTGCCAGCAGTGAAGACCGACTCGGGACAGGGTTCTCGTGGGAGCTGTTTTTT
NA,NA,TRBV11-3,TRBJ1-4,CASSLTRASNEKLFF,TGTGCCAGCAGCTTAACCAGGGCAAGTAATGAAAAACTGTTTTTT
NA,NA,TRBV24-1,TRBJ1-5,CATSDTGPQGNQPQHF,TGTGCCACCAGTGACACCGGGCCCCAGGGTAATCAGCCCCAGCATTTT
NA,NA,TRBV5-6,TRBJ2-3,CASSLFSGLGDTQYF,TGTGCCAGCAGCTTGTTTTCGGGGTTGGGAGATACGCAGTATTTT
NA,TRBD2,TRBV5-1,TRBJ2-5,CASRTSGGQETQYF,TGCGCCAGCCGTACTAGCGGGGGCCAAGAGACCCAGTACTTC